This T cell receptor beta chain stems from a study of beta chain features in type 1 diabetes. Study overall: The examined sorted cells totaled 110 million or so across samples. General study results and limits: A PCR bias possibly favoring shorter templates would apply equally to patients and controls.

The authors reverse transcribed all of the isolated RNA, so sequencing captured expressed TCRB transcripts. Assay used: immunoSEQ multiplex PCR; TCRdb lists only in-frame clones, some missing. The sample contains under 950,000 clones, roughly 15% of which appear only once. CDR3 length: 14 residues. Between the trimmed V and J ends, which lost 7 bases and 0 bases, there was a span of 11 bases. In germline, CDR1 is LNHDA, CDR2 SQIVND (reference sequence). A word on this clone: The target antigen is unknown.

Based on CD45RO/CCR7/CD25/CD127/CD95/CD27, CD4+ regulatory, stem cell-like memory, naive and central memory cells were sorted. Populations isolated by sorting all had purity greater than 95%. Sequencing used naive CD4+ T cells from blood. The rearrangement uses TRBV19 and TRBJ2-3, with no clear D. This sequence originates from a woman aged 18-30 years in good health. CDR3 sequence: CASKPRPSTDTQYF. The CDR3 DNA is TGTGCCAGTAAGCCGAGACCTAGCACAGATACGCAGTATTTT.